Described below is a single TCR beta chain sequence and its context. What it binds is not known. With 60 Vbeta and 13 Jbeta primers, the PCR was carried out. Produced via immunoSEQ multiplex PCR; TCRdb's table is partial and in-frame only. This repertoire includes roughly 120,000 clones. This record comes from a study of cytomegalovirus exposure and HLA in healthy donors. Study-level findings and limits: HLA alleles were associated with roughly 17,000 TCR beta sequences in a later analysis at 0.05 false discovery rate. Relative to equally common others, HLA-associated TCR beta chains showed greater clonal expansion in a later analysis. Published work reported that the classifier diagnosed cytomegalovirus status with high specificity and sensitivity. Earlier results showed most TCR beta V segments being productive about 87% or about 30% of the time.

After removal of 4 bases from V and 3 bases from J, the junction contained 14 bases not matched to a gene. This CDR3 comprises 19 residues. Germline CDR1 and CDR2: MNHNS and SASEGT. The chain has TRBV6-1 and TRBJ2-3; 12 bases fit TRBD2. This TCR came from a man aged 18 to 29 in good health and CMV-seronegative. Material: PBMCs. The chain's CDR3 is CASSVLRRASGRVTDTQYF. CDR3 coding DNA: TGTGCCAGCAGTGTCCTTCGTAGGGCTAGCGGGAGGGTAACAGATACGCAGTATTTT.